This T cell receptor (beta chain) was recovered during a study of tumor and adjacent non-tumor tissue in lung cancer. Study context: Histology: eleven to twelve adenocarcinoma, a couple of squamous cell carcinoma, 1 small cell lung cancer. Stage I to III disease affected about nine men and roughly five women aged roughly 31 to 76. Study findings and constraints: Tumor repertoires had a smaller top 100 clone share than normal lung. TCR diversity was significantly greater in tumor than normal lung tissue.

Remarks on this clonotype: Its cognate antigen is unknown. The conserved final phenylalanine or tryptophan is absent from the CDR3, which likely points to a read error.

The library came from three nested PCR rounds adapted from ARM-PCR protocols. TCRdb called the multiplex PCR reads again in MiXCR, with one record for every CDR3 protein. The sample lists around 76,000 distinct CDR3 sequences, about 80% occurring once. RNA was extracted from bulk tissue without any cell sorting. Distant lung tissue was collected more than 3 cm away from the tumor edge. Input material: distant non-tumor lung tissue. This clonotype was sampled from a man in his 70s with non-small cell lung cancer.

The CDR3 DNA follows: TGTGCCGGCAGTTACTTGCCCCGGGGGAACACTGAAGCTTTCATT. It yields the protein CAGSYLPRGNTEAFI. The chain is built from TRBV6-5 and TRBJ1-1; D ambiguous. The CDR3 loop spans 15 amino acids. Germline assignment: CDR1 MNHEY and CDR2 SVGAGI.